Here is one TCR beta chain with its context. This clonotype came up a few times. No antigen is known for it. Base qualities are not at hand, and no much larger clone is one base apart. This sample was included in a study of human T cells and chemical hapten exposure (dated by TCRdb to the early 2020s). For the wider study: Libraries were combined into a pool for sequencing, and differences in TCR yield between samples came mainly from small differences in library volumes within the pool. Peripheral blood TCR repertoire changes were tracked in vivo in alopecia patients during primary and secondary sensitization to the hapten diphenylcyclopropenone (DPC). From each blood RNA sample, both TCR alpha and TCR beta chains were sequenced. Overall results and qualifications from the work: DPC sensitization did not change how many TCRs were above 1 in 1000 frequency, and no evidence was found of alterations in global repertoire structure. After repeated subsampling, changes were observed in the strength of the expansion versus patch-test correlation and in the threshold at which the correlation became significant.

Library construction relied on RACE. For sequencing, a NextSeq 500 was employed. During library preparation, unique molecular identifiers were attached to individual cDNA molecules so that TCRs could be counted quantitatively and reproducibly. From the authors' description of their analysis: Samples had a median of approximately 96,000 TCRs, with a range from about 23,224 to 750,000. V, J and CDR3 annotation of the TCR reads was performed with the Decombinator software suite. To make PS versus PT1 abundance plots, every sample was subsampled to the same number of TCRs (28,000). Expanded TCRs were defined as absent before sensitization and observed at least eight times at the 2-week time point. In TCRdb, the public reads were trimmed at Q25 with fastp and aligned with MiXCR, with productive beta chains retained. One record per CDR3 amino acid sequence lists the most common genes and DNA. The V and J calls and clone size come from TCRdb's table, not from the authors' own analysis. The table for this sample lists 100,000 to 150,000 distinct CDR3 sequences; roughly 9% of them were counted only once. The ten largest account for approximately 1.6% of the sample.

Reading the label with the study, this specimen's time point is: healthy volunteer bleed at 2 weeks. Unfractionated whole blood was collected in Tempus Blood RNA tubes, and total RNA was extracted from that blood. Five or six healthy volunteers were used as TCR sequencing controls and were bled at day 0, 2 weeks and 6 weeks. CDR1 MNHEY and CDR2 SVGAGI are derived from the germline V gene. Measured from the cysteine to the phenylalanine, the CDR3 is 17 residues long. Just CDR3 DNA is preserved here, 51 bases in frame from base 1. V has 0 bases trimmed and J has 4 bases trimmed; junction bases matching no gene number 12.

Sequenced: whole blood. This receptor was taken from a male donor in good health. Some clones in this sample may be carry-over from other donors' samples. The rearrangement joined TRBV6-5 to TRBJ2-7, with 7 junctional bases fitting TRBD2. The CDR3 protein is CASSYSLVGQGGYEQYF. The DNA reads TGTGCCAGCAGTTACTCGCTGGTCGGGCAGGGAGGGTACGAGCAGTACTTC.